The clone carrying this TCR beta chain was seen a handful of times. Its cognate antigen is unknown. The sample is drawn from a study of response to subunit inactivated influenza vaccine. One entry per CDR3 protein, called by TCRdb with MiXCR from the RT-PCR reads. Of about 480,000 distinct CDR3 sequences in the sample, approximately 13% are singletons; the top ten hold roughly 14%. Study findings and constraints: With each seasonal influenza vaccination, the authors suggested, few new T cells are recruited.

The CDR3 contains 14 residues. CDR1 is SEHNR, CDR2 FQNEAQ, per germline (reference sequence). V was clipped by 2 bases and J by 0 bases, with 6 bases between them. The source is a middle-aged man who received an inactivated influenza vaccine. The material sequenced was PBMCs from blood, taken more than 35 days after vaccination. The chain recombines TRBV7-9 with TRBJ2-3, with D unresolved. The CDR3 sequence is CASSLWQSTDTQYF. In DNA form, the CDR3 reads TGTGCCAGCAGCTTATGGCAGAGCACAGATACGCAGTATTTT.